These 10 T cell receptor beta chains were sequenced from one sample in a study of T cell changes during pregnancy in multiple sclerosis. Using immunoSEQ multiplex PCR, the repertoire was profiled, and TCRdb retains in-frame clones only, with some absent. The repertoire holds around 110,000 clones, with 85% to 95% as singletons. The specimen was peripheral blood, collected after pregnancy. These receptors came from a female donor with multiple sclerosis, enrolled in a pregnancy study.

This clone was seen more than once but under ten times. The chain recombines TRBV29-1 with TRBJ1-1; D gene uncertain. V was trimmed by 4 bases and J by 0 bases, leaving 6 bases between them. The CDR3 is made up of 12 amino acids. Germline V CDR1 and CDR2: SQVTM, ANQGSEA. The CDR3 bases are TGCAGCGTTGCTCAGGTGAACACTGAAGCTTTCTTT. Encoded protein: CSVAQVNTEAFF.

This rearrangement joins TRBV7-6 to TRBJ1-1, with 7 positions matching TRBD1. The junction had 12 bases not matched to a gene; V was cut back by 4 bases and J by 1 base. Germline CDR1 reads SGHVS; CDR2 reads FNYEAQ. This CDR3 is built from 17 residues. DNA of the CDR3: TGTGCCAGCAGCTCATTCACTACGACAGGGAGGAACACTGAAGCTTTCTTT. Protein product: CASSSFTTTGRNTEAFF.

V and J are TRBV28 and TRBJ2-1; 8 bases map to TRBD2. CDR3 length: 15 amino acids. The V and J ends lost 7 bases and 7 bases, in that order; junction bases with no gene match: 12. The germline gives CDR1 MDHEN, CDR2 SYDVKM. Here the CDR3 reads CASTPFAGGLNEQFF. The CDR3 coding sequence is TGTGCCAGCACCCCATTCGCGGGAGGACTTAATGAGCAGTTCTTC.

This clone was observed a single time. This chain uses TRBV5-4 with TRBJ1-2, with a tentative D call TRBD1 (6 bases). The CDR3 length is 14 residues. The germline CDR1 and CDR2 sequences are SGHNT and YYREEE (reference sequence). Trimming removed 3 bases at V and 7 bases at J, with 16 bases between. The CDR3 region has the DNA TGTGCCAGCAGCTCCTACAGGGATGCGGCTGGCTACACCTTC. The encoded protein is CASSSYRDAAGYTF.

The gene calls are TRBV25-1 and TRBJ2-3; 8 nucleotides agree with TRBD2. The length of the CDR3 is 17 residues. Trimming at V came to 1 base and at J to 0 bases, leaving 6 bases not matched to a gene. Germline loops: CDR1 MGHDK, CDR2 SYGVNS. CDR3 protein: CASSELGLGASTDTQYF. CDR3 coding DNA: TGTGCCAGCAGTGAATTGGGACTAGGGGCTAGCACAGATACGCAGTATTTT.

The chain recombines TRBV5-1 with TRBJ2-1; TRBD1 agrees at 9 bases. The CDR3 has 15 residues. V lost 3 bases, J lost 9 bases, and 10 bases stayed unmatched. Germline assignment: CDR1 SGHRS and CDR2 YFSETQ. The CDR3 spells CASSSGQGGLGEQFF. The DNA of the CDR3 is TGCGCCAGCAGCTCGGGACAGGGAGGTTTAGGTGAGCAGTTCTTC.

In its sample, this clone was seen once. CDR3 sequence: CSVEGQDGTDTQYF. CDR3 nucleotides: TGCAGCGTTGAAGGACAGGACGGCACAGATACGCAGTATTTT. The chain combines TRBV29-1 with TRBJ2-3, with D tentatively TRBD1 (6 bases). The germline V gene has CDR1 SQVTM and CDR2 ANQGSEA. The CDR3 runs 14 residues. Trimming removed 1 base from V and 1 base from J, with 9 bases in between.

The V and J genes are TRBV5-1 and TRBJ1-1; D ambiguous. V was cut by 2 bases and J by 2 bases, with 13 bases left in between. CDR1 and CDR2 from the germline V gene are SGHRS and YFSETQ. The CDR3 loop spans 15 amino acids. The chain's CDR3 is CASSFRSSINTEAFF. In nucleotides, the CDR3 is TGCGCCAGCAGCTTCAGGTCTTCAATTAACACTGAAGCTTTCTTT.

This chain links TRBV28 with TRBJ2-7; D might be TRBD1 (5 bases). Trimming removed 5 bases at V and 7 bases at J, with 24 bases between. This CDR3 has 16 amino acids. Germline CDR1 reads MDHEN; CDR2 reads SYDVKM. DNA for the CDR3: TGTGCCAGCAGTCCCCTAACAGGTCAAAGGCTAAGGGAGCAGTACTTC. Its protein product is CASSPLTGQRLREQYF.

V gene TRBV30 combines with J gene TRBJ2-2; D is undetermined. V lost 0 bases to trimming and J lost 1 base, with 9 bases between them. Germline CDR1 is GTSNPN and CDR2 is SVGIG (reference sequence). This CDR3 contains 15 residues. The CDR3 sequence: CAWSVPPGNTGELFF. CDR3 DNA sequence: TGTGCCTGGAGTGTCCCCCCCGGGAACACCGGGGAGCTGTTTTTT.